These 28 T cell receptor beta chains were all obtained from the same sample, sequenced in a study of identical twins. TCRdb re-analysed the 5' RACE reads in MiXCR, keeping a single row per CDR3 protein. The table records roughly 1,500,000 distinct CDR3 sequences, less than 35% of them present only once. Specimen: cord blood. Receptors were obtained from a newborn girl in good health.

This clonotype was observed a few times. V is TRBV20-1 and J is TRBJ2-3; a possible D gene is TRBD2 (6 bases). The ends were cut back, 0 bases at V and 5 bases at J, with 15 bases in the middle. This CDR3 spans 15 amino acids. The germline CDR1 and CDR2 sequences are DFQATT and SNEGSKA (reference sequence). This CDR3 reads CSARDPGTVGDTQYF. The CDR3 nucleotides are TGCAGTGCTAGAGACCCCGGGACTGTGGGAGATACGCAGTATTTT.

Of note for this clonotype: A junction boundary mismatches the germline segment, possibly from a read error. The rearrangement links TRBV12-3 or TRBV12-4 to TRBJ2-5; D not certain. There are 11 residues in the CDR3. The CDR3 sequence: CTSSLAETQYF. In nucleotides, the CDR3 is TGTACCAGCAGTTTGGCAGAGACCCAGTACTTC.

The gene calls are TRBV7-9 and TRBJ2-1; D is perhaps TRBD1 (6 bases). Germline V CDR1 and CDR2: SEHNR, FQNEAQ (reference sequence). V was cut by 2 bases and J by 0 bases, with 8 bases left in between. The CDR3 consists of 15 residues. CDR3 region: CASSLTGHSYNEQFF. In nucleotides, the CDR3 is TGTGCCAGCAGCTTAACGGGACACTCCTACAATGAGCAGTTCTTC.

V and J are TRBV11-1 and TRBJ2-4; weak D call: TRBD2 (6 bases). CDR1 SGHAT and CDR2 FQDESV come from the germline V gene (reference sequence). CDR3 length: 20 residues. Trimming took off 3 bases at V and 8 bases at J, with 32 bases between the two ends. CDR3 in DNA: TGTGCCAGCAGCTTTCCTGTCTCTTCGTGTGCTAGCGAGAAGGAGGACATTCAGTACTTC. Protein: CASSFPVSSCASEKEDIQYF.

The chain joins TRBV7-2 to TRBJ2-5, with 8 bases that match TRBD2. CDR3 length equals 16 residues. Germline assignment: CDR1 SGHTA and CDR2 FQGNSA. V shed 0 bases, J shed 1 base, and the junction held 4 bases outside the gene matches. The CDR3 nucleotides are TGTGCCAGCAGCTTAGCCAGCGGGGGCATCCAAGAGACCCAGTACTTC. The encoded protein is CASSLASGGIQETQYF.

Only one count was recorded for this clonotype. J is TRBJ2-7 and V is TRBV3-1, with D possibly being TRBD2 (6 bases). This CDR3 is built from 13 residues. Per germline, CDR1 LGHDT and CDR2 YNNKEL (reference sequence). Trimming took off 8 bases at V and 7 bases at J, with 18 bases between the two ends. The CDR3 loop is CASDGGTYNEQYF. The DNA for the CDR3 is TGTGCCAGCGACGGGGGTACCTACAATGAGCAGTACTTC.

This clonotype was detected a few times. The rearrangement links TRBV20-1 to TRBJ2-1, with 11 positions matching TRBD2. From germline, CDR1 is DFQATT and CDR2 SNEGSKA (reference sequence). Trimming removed 2 bases from V and 3 bases from J; junction bases left unmatched: 9. The CDR3 loop spans 17 amino acids. CDR3 coding DNA: TGCAGTGCTAGAACTAGCGGGAGTACCGGGTTCTACAATGAGCAGTTCTTC. This gives the protein CSARTSGSTGFYNEQFF.

The chain carries TRBV11-2 and TRBJ1-2; D gene unclear. CDR3 length: 15 amino acids. V lost 1 base and J lost 1, with 10 bases in between. Germline V lookup: CDR1 SGHAT, CDR2 FQNNGV. CDR3 in amino acids: CASSLVTALNYGYTF. Written as DNA, the CDR3 is TGTGCCAGCAGCTTAGTTACAGCTCTTAACTATGGCTACACCTTC.

The rearrangement links TRBV10-3 to TRBJ1-2; 9 nucleotides agree with TRBD1. V shed 3 bases, J shed 2 bases, and the junction held 13 bases outside the gene matches. There are 18 residues in the CDR3. Germline V gene lookup returns CDR1 ENHRY and CDR2 SYGVKD. CDR3 protein: CAISEARTGGGKNYGYTF. CDR3 nucleotides: TGTGCCATCAGTGAAGCTAGAACAGGGGGCGGAAAAAACTATGGCTACACCTTC.

The chain joins TRBV3-1 to TRBJ2-5; 11 nucleotides match TRBD2. The CDR3 is 15 residues long. The germline gives CDR1 LGHDT, CDR2 YNNKEL (reference sequence). The V and J ends lost 0 bases and 11 bases, in that order; junction bases with no gene match: 8. CDR3 residues: CASSQDTSGGHEQYF. The CDR3 coding sequence is TGTGCCAGCAGCCAAGATACTAGCGGGGGCCATGAGCAGTACTTC.

The chain combines TRBV3-1 with TRBJ1-5; possible D gene TRBD1, 5 bases. The V gene lost 5 bases and the J gene lost 4 bases, with 12 bases spanning the gap. The CDR3 runs 14 residues. In germline, CDR1 is LGHDT, CDR2 YNNKEL (reference sequence). CDR3 amino acids: CASSGALGNQPQHF. CDR3 nucleotide sequence: TGTGCCAGCAGCGGGGCCTTGGGAAATCAGCCCCAGCATTTT.

The chain recombines TRBV10-3 with TRBJ2-7, with 7 bases that match TRBD2. This CDR3 has 15 amino acids. Germline V lookup: CDR1 ENHRY, CDR2 SYGVKD. Trimming cost V 0 bases and J 4 bases; bases outside gene matches: 6. The CDR3 nucleotides are TGTGCCATCAGTGAGTCTAGGGAGGGAGGATACGAGCAGTACTTC. Its translation: CAISESREGGYEQYF.

J is TRBJ1-1 and V is TRBV4-2; 8 bases are a match to TRBD1. Unmatched junction bases numbered 11, after V lost 1 base and J lost 4 bases. Looked up from germline, CDR1 is LGHNA and CDR2 is YNFKEQ. The CDR3 has 17 amino acids. The CDR3 loop is CASSQGAGGEKGTEAFF. The CDR3 DNA follows: TGTGCCAGCAGCCAAGGGGCAGGGGGCGAAAAGGGCACTGAAGCTTTCTTT.

This clonotype appeared a few times. The V gene is TRBV2, the J gene TRBJ1-1; 10 nucleotides match TRBD1. The CDR3 runs 13 residues. V dropped 2 bases and J dropped 11; count of bases not matched to a gene: 5. Germline lookup yields CDR1 SNHLY and CDR2 FYNNEI. CDR3 DNA: TGTGCCAGCAGTGAATCTGGGACAGGGGCGGCTTTCTTT. Translation: CASSESGTGAAFF. Complete variable domain (other parts from reference TRBV2 and TRBJ1-1): EPEVTQTPSHQVTQMGQEVILRCVPISNHLYFYWYRQILGQKVEFLVSFYNNEISEKSEIFDDQFSVERPDGSNFTLKIRSTKLEDSAMYFCASSESGTGAAFFGQGTRLTVV.

The V gene is TRBV3-1, the J gene TRBJ1-6; the match to TRBD1 covers 9 bases. Germline CDR1 and CDR2: LGHDT and YNNKEL (reference sequence). The CDR3 is 16 residues long. Trimming at V came to 8 bases and at J to 0 bases, leaving 5 bases not matched to a gene. The CDR3 protein is CASAGTGSSYNSPLHF. The CDR3, as DNA: TGTGCCAGCGCCGGGACAGGGAGCTCCTATAATTCACCCCTCCACTTT.

This clonotype appeared a few times. The CDR3 is CSARVLTGDSYNEQFF. The CDR3, as DNA: TGCAGTGCTAGAGTCTTGACAGGGGATTCCTACAATGAGCAGTTCTTC. The chain links TRBV20-1 to TRBJ2-1; TRBD1 aligns across 8 bases. CDR3 length: 16 residues. In germline, CDR1 is DFQATT, CDR2 SNEGSKA (reference sequence). With 1 base clipped from V and 1 base from J, the junction kept 6 bases outside the gene matches.

The chain carries TRBV28 and TRBJ2-7; 9 bases are a match to TRBD1. The V gene end was trimmed by 6 bases and the J gene end by 0 bases; junction bases not matched to a gene: 9. This CDR3 is 16 amino acids long. Looked up from germline, CDR1 is MDHEN and CDR2 is SYDVKM. This CDR3 reads CASSLTPTGGSYEQYF. In DNA form, the CDR3 reads TGTGCCAGCAGCCTAACACCGACAGGGGGCTCCTACGAGCAGTACTTC.

This chain links TRBV9 with TRBJ2-1, with 10 positions matching TRBD2. V gave up 5 bases and J gave up 3 bases; unmatched junction bases: 11. CDR3 length equals 17 residues. Germline CDR1 SGDLS, CDR2 YYNGEE. The chain's CDR3 is CASRVPEASGSYNEQFF. The CDR3 nucleotides are TGTGCCAGCAGGGTGCCAGAGGCTAGCGGGAGCTACAATGAGCAGTTCTTC.

In this sample, this clonotype turned up a few times. This chain joins TRBV4-2 and TRBJ2-3; TRBD2 matches at 7 bases. This CDR3 contains 16 residues. The J segment lost 0 bases and the V segment lost 3 bases, leaving 6 bases of the junction unmatched. The germline V gene has CDR1 LGHNA and CDR2 YNFKEQ. The CDR3 DNA reads TGTGCCAGCAGCCAGGCTAGCGGAGCTAGCACAGATACGCAGTATTTT. Its translation is CASSQASGASTDTQYF.

Points on this clonotype: The junction departs from the called germline gene at one end, perhaps through a read error. J is TRBJ2-5 and V is TRBV20-1, with 7 bases that match TRBD2. The CDR3 contains 13 residues. Germline V CDR1 and CDR2: DFQATT, SNEGSKA (reference sequence). The CDR3 region is CIARAGWGETQYF. CDR3 in DNA: TGCATTGCTAGAGCGGGGTGGGGAGAGACCCAGTACTTC.

The V gene is TRBV24-1, the J gene TRBJ2-2; 11 positions match TRBD2. Germline-derived CDR1 and CDR2 are KGHDR and SFDVKD. The CDR3 totals 16 residues. V was pared by 9 bases and J by 3 bases, with 8 bases of the junction left unmatched. Here the CDR3 reads CATALAGATHTGELFF. The CDR3 DNA sequence: TGTGCCACCGCACTAGCGGGAGCAACGCACACCGGGGAGCTGTTTTTT.

The sample holds a few counts of this clonotype. This chain links TRBV4-2 with TRBJ2-7; 10 bases fit TRBD1. Germline CDR1 and CDR2: LGHNA and YNFKEQ. Trimming took 3 bases from V and 1 from J; bases not matched to a gene: 6. The CDR3 extends over 16 amino acids. The CDR3 DNA reads TGTGCCAGCAGCCACCTCGGACAGGGGGGATCCTACGAGCAGTACTTC. Protein sequence: CASSHLGQGGSYEQYF.

This chain joins TRBV28 and TRBJ2-2; 10 positions match TRBD1. V was pared by 8 bases and J by 3 bases, with 15 bases of the junction left unmatched. This CDR3 region has 18 residues. Germline CDR1 MDHEN, CDR2 SYDVKM. The CDR3 loop reads CASSTGGQGLLYTGELFF. CDR3 in DNA: TGTGCCAGCTCCACTGGGGGACAGGGGTTGTTGTACACCGGGGAGCTGTTTTTT.

This sequence joins TRBV29-1 and TRBJ2-3, with 8 bases that match TRBD1. The trim removed 7 bases at V and 1 base at J, leaving 4 bases unmatched. CDR1 and CDR2 from the germline V gene are SQVTM and ANQGSEA. This CDR3 has 13 amino acids. This chain's CDR3 is CSGDRLGTDTQYF. CDR3 coding DNA: TGCAGCGGGGACAGGCTTGGCACAGATACGCAGTATTTT.

This clonotype turned up a few times. The gene calls are TRBV6-1 and TRBJ2-7; 7 bases map to TRBD2. The germline V gene encodes CDR1 MNHNS and CDR2 SASEGT. The CDR3 consists of 15 residues. Trimming took 4 bases from V and 2 from J; bases not matched to a gene: 8. The CDR3, as DNA: TGTGCCAGCAGTGTTCACTGGGAGGGGACCTACGAGCAGTACTTC. Protein: CASSVHWEGTYEQYF.

This clonotype showed up many times. The V call is TRBV20-1, the J call TRBJ2-7, with TRBD1 matching over 7 bases. Germline CDR1 and CDR2: DFQATT and SNEGSKA (reference sequence). The J segment lost 1 base and the V segment lost 4 bases, leaving 4 bases of the junction unmatched. The CDR3 spans 13 residues. DNA for the CDR3: TGCAGTGCTATCGGACAGGCTTCCTACGAGCAGTACTTC. This sequence encodes CSAIGQASYEQYF.

In this sample, this clonotype turned up a few times. The chain couples TRBV6-6 to TRBJ1-1; TRBD1 might be the D (5 bases). Trimming removed 0 bases at V and 5 bases at J, with 19 bases between. Looked up from germline, CDR1 is MNHNY and CDR2 is SVGAGI (reference sequence). The CDR3 runs 17 residues. The CDR3, as DNA: TGTGCCAGCAGTTACTCGAGGGGCGTTGGGGCGGGGACTGAAGCTTTCTTT. Protein product: CASSYSRGVGAGTEAFF.

This chain connects TRBV11-2 to TRBJ1-6; 7 bases match TRBD1. CDR1 and CDR2 (germline): SGHAT, FQNNGV. Trimming took 5 bases from V and 8 from J; bases not matched to a gene: 12. The CDR3 covers 16 residues. The CDR3 spells CASSRTSTGVHSPLHF. The CDR3 DNA follows: TGTGCCAGCAGCAGGACCAGCACAGGGGTTCATTCACCCCTCCACTTT.